This T cell receptor (beta chain) was captured by sequencing in a study of blood T cell repertoires in COVID-19. On the study more broadly: Samples came from the United States, Italy and Spain, spanning acute and convalescent COVID-19. Sources were T cells, B-cell-depleted T cells, or PBMCs; the material itself was cDNA or gDNA.

The CDR3 loop spans 17 amino acids. The J segment lost 10 bases and the V segment lost 2 bases, leaving 14 bases of the junction unmatched. CDR1 and CDR2 from the germline V gene are MNHEY and SMNVEV (reference sequence). This clone occurred a few times. Per the original data handling: Reference gene primer amplification gave nucleated cell count estimates. This table comes from immunoSEQ multiplex PCR, and its TCRdb copy is limited to in-frame clones, with some not included. For V, J and clone size, that table is used; D and trimming come from the DNA. Of tens of thousands of clones listed, around 80% were seen once; the top ten hold roughly 25%.

The sample consisted of peripheral blood. The sequence came from a man aged 55 to 69 with acute or convalescent COVID-19. V and J are TRBV27 and TRBJ1-6; 7 bases are a match to TRBD1. The CDR3 region is CASSLRNRQGSGSPLHF. Written as DNA, the CDR3 is TGTGCCAGCAGTTTACGAAACCGACAGGGTTCAGGCTCACCCCTCCACTTT.